This T cell receptor beta chain was identified during a study of cytomegalovirus exposure and HLA in healthy donors. Whole-study findings and limits: It was reported that TCR beta sequences correctly inferred the HLA-A and HLA-B alleles for most subjects.

13 Jbeta primers and 60 Vbeta primers were used for the PCR. The method was immunoSEQ multiplex PCR; TCRdb's version includes in-frame clones alone and lacks a portion of them. The table includes around 120,000 clones, more than 60% detected once. A word on this clone: What it binds is unknown.

The V gene end was trimmed by 5 bases and the J gene end by 4 bases; junction bases not matched to a gene: 10. The CDR3 has 15 residues. Per germline, CDR1 SGHTA and CDR2 FQGNSA. At the time of sampling, donors were nominally healthy, though unrecorded immune exposures were likely. The rearrangement links TRBV7-2 to TRBJ2-5; the match to TRBD1 covers 7 bases. The receptor was derived from a woman aged 40 to 50 in good health and CMV-seronegative. The sequencing input was PBMCs. The chain's CDR3 is CASSVLQGIAETQYF. The CDR3 nucleotides are TGTGCCAGCAGCGTCCTACAGGGGATTGCAGAGACCCAGTACTTC.